What follows describes a single TCR beta chain. Germline V gives CDR1 LNHDA, CDR2 SQIVND (reference sequence). This CDR3 spans 12 amino acids. With 9 bases removed from V and 6 bases from J, the gap between germline ends came to 12 bases. The protocol was immunoSEQ multiplex PCR, while the TCRdb copy is restricted to in-frame clones and leaves out a portion. This sample has 90,000 to 130,000 clones, with 90% to 95% found just once. This entry comes from a study of T cell changes during pregnancy in multiple sclerosis. The chain combines TRBV19 with TRBJ2-1; tentative D call: TRBD2 (6 bases). This sequence originates from a female donor with multiple sclerosis, enrolled in a pregnancy study. Sequenced material: peripheral blood, taken in the third trimester of pregnancy. This chain's CDR3 is CASSSGSNEQFF. The CDR3 DNA follows: TGTGCCAGCTCCTCCGGGAGCAATGAGCAGTTCTTC.